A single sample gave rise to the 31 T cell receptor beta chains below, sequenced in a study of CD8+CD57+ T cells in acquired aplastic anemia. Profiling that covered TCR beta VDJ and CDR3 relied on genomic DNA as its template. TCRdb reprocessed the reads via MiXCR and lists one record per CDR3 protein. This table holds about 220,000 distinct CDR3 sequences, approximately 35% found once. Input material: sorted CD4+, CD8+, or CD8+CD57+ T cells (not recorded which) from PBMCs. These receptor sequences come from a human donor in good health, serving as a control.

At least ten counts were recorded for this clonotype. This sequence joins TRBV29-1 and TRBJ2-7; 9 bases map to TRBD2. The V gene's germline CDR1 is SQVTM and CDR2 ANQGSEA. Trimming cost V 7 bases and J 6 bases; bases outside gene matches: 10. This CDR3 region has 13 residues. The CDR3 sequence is CSGWTSAIGEQYF. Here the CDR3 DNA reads TGCAGCGGGTGGACTAGCGCCATCGGCGAGCAGTACTTC.

This chain's CDR3 is CASSFRDYSNQPQHF. The DNA of the CDR3 is TGTGCCAGCAGTTTTAGGGACTATAGCAATCAGCCCCAGCATTTT. The V gene is TRBV12-3 or TRBV12-4, the J gene TRBJ1-5, with a weak D call TRBD1 (5 bases). The CDR3 contains 15 residues. Between the trimmed V and J ends, which lost 3 bases and 0 bases, there was a span of 9 bases.

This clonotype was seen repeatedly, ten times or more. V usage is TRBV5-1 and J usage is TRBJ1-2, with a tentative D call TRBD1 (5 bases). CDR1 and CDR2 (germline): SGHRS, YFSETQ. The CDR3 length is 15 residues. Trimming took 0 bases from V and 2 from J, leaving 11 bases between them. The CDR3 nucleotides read TGCGCCAGCAGCTTGGTGGGGGGTCAGAACTATGGCTACACCTTC. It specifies CASSLVGGQNYGYTF.

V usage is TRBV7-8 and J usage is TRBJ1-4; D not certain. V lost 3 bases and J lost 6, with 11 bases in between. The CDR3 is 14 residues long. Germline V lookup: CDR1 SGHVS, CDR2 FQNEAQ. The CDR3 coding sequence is TGTGCCAGCAGCTTTACGGTGATGGATGAAAAACTGTTTTTT. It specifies CASSFTVMDEKLFF.

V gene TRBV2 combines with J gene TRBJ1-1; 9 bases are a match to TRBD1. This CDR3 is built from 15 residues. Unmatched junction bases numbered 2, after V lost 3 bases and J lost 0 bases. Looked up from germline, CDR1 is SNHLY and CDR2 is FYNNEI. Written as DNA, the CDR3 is TGTGCCAGCAGTGAGACAGGGGGTATGAACACTGAAGCTTTCTTT. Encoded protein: CASSETGGMNTEAFF.

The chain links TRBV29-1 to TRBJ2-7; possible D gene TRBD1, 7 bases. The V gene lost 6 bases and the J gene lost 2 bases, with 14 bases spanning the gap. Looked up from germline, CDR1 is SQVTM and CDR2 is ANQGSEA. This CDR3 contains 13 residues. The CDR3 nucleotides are TGCAGCGTCGGAGGGACAGATCCCTACGAGCAGTACTTC. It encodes CSVGGTDPYEQYF.

CDR3 nucleotide sequence: TGCGCCAGCAGCCCCTGGACAGGGGGCAACACCGGGGAGCTGTTTTTT. It codes for CASSPWTGGNTGELFF. The chain is built from TRBV5-1 and TRBJ2-2, with TRBD1 matching over 11 bases. Germline values: CDR1 SGHRS, CDR2 YFSETQ. Unmatched junction bases numbered 4, after V lost 4 bases and J lost 2 bases. The CDR3 sequence is 16 residues long.

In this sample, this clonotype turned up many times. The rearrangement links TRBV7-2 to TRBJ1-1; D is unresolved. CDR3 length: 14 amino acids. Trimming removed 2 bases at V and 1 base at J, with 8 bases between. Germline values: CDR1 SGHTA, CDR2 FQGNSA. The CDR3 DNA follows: TGTGCCAGCAGCTTAATACCCTCGAACACTGAAGCTTTCTTT. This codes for CASSLIPSNTEAFF.

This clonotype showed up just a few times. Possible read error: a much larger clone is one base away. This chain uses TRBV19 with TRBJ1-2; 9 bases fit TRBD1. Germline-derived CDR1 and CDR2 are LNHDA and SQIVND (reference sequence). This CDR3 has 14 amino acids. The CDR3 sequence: CASSITGGSYGYAF. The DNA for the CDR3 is TGTGCCAGTAGTATTACAGGGGGCAGCTATGGCTACGCCTTC. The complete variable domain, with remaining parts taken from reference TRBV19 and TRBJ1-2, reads DGGITQSPKYLFRKEGQNVTLSCEQNLNHDAMYWYRQDPGQGLRLIYYSQIVNDFQKGDIAEGYSVSREKKESFPLTVTSAQKNPTAFYLCASSITGGSYGYAFGSGTRLTVV.

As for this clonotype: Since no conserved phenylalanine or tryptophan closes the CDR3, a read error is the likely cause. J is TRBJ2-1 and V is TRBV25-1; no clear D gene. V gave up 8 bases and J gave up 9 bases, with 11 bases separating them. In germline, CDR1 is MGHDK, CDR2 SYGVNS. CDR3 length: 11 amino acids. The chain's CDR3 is CASSPEFEQFL. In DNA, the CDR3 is TGTGCCAGCTCACCAGAATTTGAGCAGTTCCTC.

Here the CDR3 DNA reads TGTGCCAGCAGTGAAGCTCGAGGACTAGCGGGGGACCAAGAGACCCAGTACTTC. As protein: CASSEARGLAGDQETQYF. The chain couples TRBV6-1 to TRBJ2-5; 13 nucleotides align to TRBD2. Germline assignment: CDR1 MNHNS and CDR2 SASEGT. The V and J ends lost 0 bases and 0 bases, in that order; junction bases with no gene match: 4. The CDR3 covers 18 residues.

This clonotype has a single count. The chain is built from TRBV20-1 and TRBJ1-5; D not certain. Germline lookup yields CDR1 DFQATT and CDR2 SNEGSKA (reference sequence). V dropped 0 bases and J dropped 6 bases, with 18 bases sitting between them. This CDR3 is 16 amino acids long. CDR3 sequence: CSARDSLPGFSQPQHF. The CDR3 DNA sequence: TGCAGTGCTAGAGATAGTCTTCCGGGTTTTAGTCAGCCCCAGCATTTT.

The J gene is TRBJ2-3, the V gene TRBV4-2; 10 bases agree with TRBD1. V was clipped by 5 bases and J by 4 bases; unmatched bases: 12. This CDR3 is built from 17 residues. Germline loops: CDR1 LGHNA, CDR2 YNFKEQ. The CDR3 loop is CASSAQTTGGIPDTQYF. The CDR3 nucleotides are TGTGCCAGCAGCGCACAAACGACAGGGGGCATCCCAGATACGCAGTATTTT.

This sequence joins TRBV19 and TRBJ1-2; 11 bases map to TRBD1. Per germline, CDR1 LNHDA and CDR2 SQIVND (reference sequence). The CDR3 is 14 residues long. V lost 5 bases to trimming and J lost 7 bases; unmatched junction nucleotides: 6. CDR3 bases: TGTGCCAGTAGTCCGGGACAGGGGGTAATTGGCTACACCTTC. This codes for CASSPGQGVIGYTF.

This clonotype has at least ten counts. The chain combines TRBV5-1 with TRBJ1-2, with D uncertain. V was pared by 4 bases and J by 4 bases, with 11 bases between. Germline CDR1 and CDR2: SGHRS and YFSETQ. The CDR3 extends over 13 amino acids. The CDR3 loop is CASSPLTTYGYTF. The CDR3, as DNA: TGCGCCAGCAGCCCTCTCACAACCTATGGCTACACCTTC.

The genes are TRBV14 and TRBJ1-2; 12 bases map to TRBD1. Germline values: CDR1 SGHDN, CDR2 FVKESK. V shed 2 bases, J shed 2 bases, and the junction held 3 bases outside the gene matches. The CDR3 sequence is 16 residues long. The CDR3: CASSQLGQGANYGYTF. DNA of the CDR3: TGTGCCAGCAGCCAACTGGGACAGGGGGCCAACTATGGCTACACCTTC.

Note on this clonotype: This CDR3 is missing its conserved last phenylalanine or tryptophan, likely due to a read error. Written as DNA, the CDR3 is TGTGCCAGCAGCTTAACCCCGACAGCCATGAACACCGAAGCTTTCCTT. This translates into CASSLTPTAMNTEAFL. The chain is built from TRBV7-3 and TRBJ1-1, with D possibly TRBD1 on 5 matching bases. The CDR3 runs to 16 residues. Germline CDR1 SGHTA, CDR2 FQGTGA.

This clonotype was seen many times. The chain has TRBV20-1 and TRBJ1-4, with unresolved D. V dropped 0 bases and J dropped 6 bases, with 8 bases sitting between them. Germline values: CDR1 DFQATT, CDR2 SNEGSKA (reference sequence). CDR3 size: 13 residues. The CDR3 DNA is TGCAGTGCTAGAGAGTCAGTCGATGAAAAACTGTTTTTT. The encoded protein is CSARESVDEKLFF.

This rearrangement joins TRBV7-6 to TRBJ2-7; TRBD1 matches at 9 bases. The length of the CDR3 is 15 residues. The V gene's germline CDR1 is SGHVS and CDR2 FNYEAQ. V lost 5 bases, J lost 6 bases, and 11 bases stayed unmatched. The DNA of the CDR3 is TGTGCCAGCAGCCCCAGGGACAGGGACCCTAGCGAGCAGTACTTC. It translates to CASSPRDRDPSEQYF. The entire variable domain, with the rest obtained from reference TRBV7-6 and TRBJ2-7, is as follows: GAGVSQSPRYKVTKRGQDVALRCDPISGHVSLYWYRQALGQGPEFLTYFNYEAQQDKSGLPNDRFSAERPEGSISTLTIQRTEQRDSAMYRCASSPRDRDPSEQYFGPGTRLTVT.

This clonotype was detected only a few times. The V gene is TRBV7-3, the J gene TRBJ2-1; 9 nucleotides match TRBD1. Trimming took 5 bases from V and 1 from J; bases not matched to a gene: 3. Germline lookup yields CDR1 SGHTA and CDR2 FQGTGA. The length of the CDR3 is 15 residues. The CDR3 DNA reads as TGTGCCAGCAGCCCGGGACAGGGTTCCTACAATGAGCAGTTCTTC. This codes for CASSPGQGSYNEQFF.

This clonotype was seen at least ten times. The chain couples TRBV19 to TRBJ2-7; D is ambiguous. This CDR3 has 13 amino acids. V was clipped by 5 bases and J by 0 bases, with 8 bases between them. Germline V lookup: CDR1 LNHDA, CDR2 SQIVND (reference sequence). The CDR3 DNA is TGTGCCAGTAGTCGGACGGACTCCTACGAGCAGTACTTC. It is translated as CASSRTDSYEQYF.

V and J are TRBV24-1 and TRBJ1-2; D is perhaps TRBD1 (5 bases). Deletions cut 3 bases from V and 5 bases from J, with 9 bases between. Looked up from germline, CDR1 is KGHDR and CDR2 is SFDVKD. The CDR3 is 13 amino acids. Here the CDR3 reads CATSDGGRYGYTF. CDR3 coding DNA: TGTGCCACCAGTGATGGGGGAAGGTATGGCTACACCTTC.

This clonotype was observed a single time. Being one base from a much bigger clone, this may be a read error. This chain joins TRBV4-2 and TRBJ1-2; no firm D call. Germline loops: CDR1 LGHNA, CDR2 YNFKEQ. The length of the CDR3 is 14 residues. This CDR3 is CTSSQDKGFYGYTF. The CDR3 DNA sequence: TGTACCAGCAGCCAAGACAAGGGATTCTATGGCTACACCTTC.

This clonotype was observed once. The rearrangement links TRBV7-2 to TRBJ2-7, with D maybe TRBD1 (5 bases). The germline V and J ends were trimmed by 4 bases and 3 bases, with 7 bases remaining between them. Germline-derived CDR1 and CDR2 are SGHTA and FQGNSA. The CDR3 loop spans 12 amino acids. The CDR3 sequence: CASSSTVYEQYF. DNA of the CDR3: TGTGCCAGCAGCTCGACAGTCTACGAGCAGTACTTC.

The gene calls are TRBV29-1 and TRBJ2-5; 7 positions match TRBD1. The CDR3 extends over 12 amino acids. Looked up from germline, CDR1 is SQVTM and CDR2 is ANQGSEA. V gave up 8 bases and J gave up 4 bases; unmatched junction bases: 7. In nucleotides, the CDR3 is TGCAGCCAAGACCACAGGGGAGAGACCCAGTACTTC. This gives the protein CSQDHRGETQYF.

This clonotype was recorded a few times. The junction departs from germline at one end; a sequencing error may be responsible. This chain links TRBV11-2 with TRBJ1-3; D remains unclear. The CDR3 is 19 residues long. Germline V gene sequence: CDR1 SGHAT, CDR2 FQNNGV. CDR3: CASSLSRIMGSGSGNTTYF. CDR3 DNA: TGTGCCAGCAGCTTATCCCGTATTATGGGCAGCGGCTCTGGAAACACCACATATTTT. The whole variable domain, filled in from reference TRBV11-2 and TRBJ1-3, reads EAGVAQSPRYKIIEKRQSVAFWCNPISGHATLYWYQQILGQGPKLLIQFQNNGVVDDSQLPKDRFSAERLKGVDSTLKIQPAKLEDSAVYLCASSLSRIMGSGSGNTTYFGEGSWLTVV.

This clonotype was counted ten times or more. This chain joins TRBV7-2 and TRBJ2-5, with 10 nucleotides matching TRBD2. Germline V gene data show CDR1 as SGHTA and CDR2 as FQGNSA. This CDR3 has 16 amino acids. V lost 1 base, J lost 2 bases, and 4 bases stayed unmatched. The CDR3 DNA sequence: TGTGCCAGCAGCTTAGGTTCACTAGCGGGACAAGAGACCCAGTACTTC. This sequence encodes CASSLGSLAGQETQYF.

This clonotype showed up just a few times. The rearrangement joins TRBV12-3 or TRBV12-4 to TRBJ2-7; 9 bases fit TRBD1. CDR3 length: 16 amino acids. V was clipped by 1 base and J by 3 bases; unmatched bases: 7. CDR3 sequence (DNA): TGTGCCAGCAGTTTAGGGGCGGGACAGGGACACTACGAGCAGTACTTC. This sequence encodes CASSLGAGQGHYEQYF.

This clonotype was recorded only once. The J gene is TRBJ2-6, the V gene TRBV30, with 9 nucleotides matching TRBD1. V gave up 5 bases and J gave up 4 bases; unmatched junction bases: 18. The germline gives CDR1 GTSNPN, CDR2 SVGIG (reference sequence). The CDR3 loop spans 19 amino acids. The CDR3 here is CAWQRVGQGFLSGANVLTF. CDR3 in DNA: TGTGCCTGGCAACGGGTAGGACAGGGGTTTTTGTCAGGGGCCAACGTCCTGACTTTC.

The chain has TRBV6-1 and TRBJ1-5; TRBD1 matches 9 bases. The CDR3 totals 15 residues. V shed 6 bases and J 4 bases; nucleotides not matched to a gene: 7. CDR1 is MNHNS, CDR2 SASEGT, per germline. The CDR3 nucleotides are TGTGCCAGCAGAAAGAAAGGGACAGGGAATCAGCCCCAGCATTTT. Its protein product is CASRKKGTGNQPQHF.

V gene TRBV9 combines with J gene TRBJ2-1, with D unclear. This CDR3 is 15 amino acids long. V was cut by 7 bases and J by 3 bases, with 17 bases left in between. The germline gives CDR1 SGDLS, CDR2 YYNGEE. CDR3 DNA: TGTGCCAGCTCCCCCTGGGCCGGCGGCTACAATGAGCAGTTCTTC. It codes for CASSPWAGGYNEQFF.